A selection of T cell receptor beta chains follows, all from one sample in a study of T cell responses to AZD1222 COVID-19 vaccine. Generated by immunoSEQ multiplex PCR, the TCRdb table keeps only in-frame clones and is missing some. The sample has about 120,000 clones, roughly 90% seen once. The sequenced sample was peripheral blood, obtained on day 0 of AZD1222 vaccination. The receptors shown here come from an adult in good health. The CDR3 runs from the conserved cysteine through the conserved F or W. A D gene is named only where the DNA matches it firmly. Clone size appears in some rows only: once, few, many, or a class for an expanded clone.

d_gene	abundance	j_gene	v_gene	len	CDR3nt	CDR3aa
NA	NA	TRBJ1-2	TRBV13	12	TGTGCCAGCAGCCAGAGTAGGGGAGTGGGCACCTTC	CASSQSRGVGTF
NA	few	TRBJ1-2	TRBV5-4	14	TGTGCCAGCAGCAATTGGAGGGTATCAGATGGCTACACCTTC	CASSNWRVSDGYTF
NA	few	TRBJ1-2	TRBV10-2	15	TGCGCCAGCAGTGAACCGGGATTAGCTAACTATGGCTACACCTTC	CASSEPGLANYGYTF
NA	NA	TRBJ2-1	TRBV29-1	14	TGCAGCGCCAGGGAGGGGGACAAAGGGGGTGAGCAGTTCTTC	CSAREGDKGGEQFF
NA	NA	TRBJ2-2	TRBV4-3	13	TGCGCCAGCAGCCTCATACCAGGCGGGGAGCTGTTTTTT	CASSLIPGGELFF
TRBD2	NA	TRBJ2-3	TRBV14	16	TGTGCCAGCAGCCAAGTTAGCGGGGGGGCCCTAGATACGCAGTATTTT	CASSQVSGGALDTQYF
NA	NA	TRBJ1-5	TRBV6-5	15	TGTGCCAGCCAACAGGGTCTAAATAGCAATCAGCCCCAGCATTTT	CASQQGLNSNQPQHF
TRBD1	NA	TRBJ1-5	TRBV19	14	TGTGCCAGTAGTACAACCAGGGGGATGGGGCCCCAGCATTTT	CASSTTRGMGPQHF
TRBD1	NA	TRBJ1-1	TRBV6-2/TRBV6-3	15	TGTGCCAGCAGTTCGGACAGGGAGGAAGGCACTGAAGCTTTCTTT	CASSSDREEGTEAFF
NA	NA	TRBJ1-2	TRBV9	14	TGTGCCAGCAGCCTCCCCACGGAGGGAGGTGGCTACACCTTC	CASSLPTEGGGYTF
NA	NA	TRBJ1-6	TRBV5-4	15	TGTGCCAGCAGCTCCGGACAGTCCTATAATTCACCCCTCCACTTT	CASSSGQSYNSPLHF
NA	NA	TRBJ2-3	TRBV5-1	13	TGCGCCAGCAGCTTCAGGTTTACAGATACGCAGTATTTT	CASSFRFTDTQYF
NA	NA	TRBJ1-2	TRBV2	17	TGTGCCAGCAGTGAAGAAGGTGTTGGACAGCCCCTGGATGGCTACACCTTC	CASSEEGVGQPLDGYTF
NA	NA	TRBJ1-1	TRBV5-4	13	TGTGCCAGCAGCTTGGACTACGTGGGAGAAGCTTTCTTT	CASSLDYVGEAFF
NA	once	TRBJ1-2	TRBV30	12	TGTGCCTGGAGTGAATTCGTCGGCAAGTGGGCCTTC	CAWSEFVGKWAF
TRBD1	NA	TRBJ2-1	TRBV29-1	16	TGCAGCGTTGATGGACAGGGGGGATTTTCCTACAATGAGCAGTTCTTC	CSVDGQGGFSYNEQFF
TRBD1	NA	TRBJ2-7	TRBV25-1	14	TGTGCCAGCAGTGAATCCGGGACAGGAGGAGAGCAGTACTTC	CASSESGTGGEQYF
TRBD1	NA	TRBJ2-7	TRBV24-1	15	TGTGCCACCTCCCCTGGACAGGGGGGATCCTACGAGCAGTACTTC	CATSPGQGGSYEQYF
NA	NA	TRBJ2-7	TRBV11-2	15	TGTGCCAGCAGCCCTAGCCCGGGACTTTCCTACGAGCAGTACTTC	CASSPSPGLSYEQYF
NA	NA	TRBJ2-5	TRBV25-1	11	TGTGCCAGCGGTGACCTTGAATCCCAGTACTTC	CASGDLESQYF
TRBD1	few	TRBJ1-2	TRBV5-1	17	TGCGCCAGCAGCTTGCCGGGGACAGGGGTGGGAGGCTATGGCTACACCTTC	CASSLPGTGVGGYGYTF
TRBD1	NA	TRBJ2-7	TRBV5-6	14	TGTGCCAGCAGCCAGGGGACAGGGACTGCCGAGCAGTACTTC	CASSQGTGTAEQYF
NA	NA	TRBJ1-6	TRBV6-1	15	TGTGCCAGCAGTGAAGTTTCAACAGCAAATTCACCCCTCCACTTT	CASSEVSTANSPLHF
NA	NA	TRBJ1-4	TRBV27	19	TGTGCCAGCAGTTTAGTGAGGGACGCGGCTCTCCCCGGAAGTGAAAAACTGTTTTTT	CASSLVRDAALPGSEKLFF
NA	NA	TRBJ1-1	TRBV6-1	15	TGTGCCAGCAGTGAATATCCGGGGGCCGGCACTGAAGCTTTCTTT	CASSEYPGAGTEAFF
TRBD1	NA	TRBJ2-2	TRBV27	17	TGTGCCAGCAGCCCACTCGCCGGGACAGCGAACACCGGGGAGCTGTTTTTT	CASSPLAGTANTGELFF
NA	NA	TRBJ2-7	TRBV28	13	TGTGCCAGCAGCTTCTTAGCGGCCTACGAGCAGTACTTC	CASSFLAAYEQYF
TRBD1	NA	TRBJ2-1	TRBV18	12	TGTGCCAGCTCACCTCGGGACAGGGAGCAGTTCTTC	CASSPRDREQFF
NA	NA	TRBJ2-2	TRBV11-2	17	TGTGCCAGCAGCTTAGATGGCTGGGAAACGAACACCGGGGAGCTGTTTTTT	CASSLDGWETNTGELFF
NA	medium-sized	TRBJ2-5	TRBV21-1	14	TGTGCCAGCAGCTCCCGGGCCCAAAAAGAGACCCAGTACTTC	CASSSRAQKETQYF
NA	NA	TRBJ1-6	TRBV12-3/TRBV12-4	13	TGTGCCAGCAGCGAAACCCGGGATTCACCCCTCCACTTT	CASSETRDSPLHF
NA	NA	TRBJ1-2	TRBV5-5	13	TGTGCCAGCAGCCTATCCCACAAGGATGGCTACACCTTC	CASSLSHKDGYTF
NA	NA	TRBJ1-1	TRBV4-1	14	TGCGCCAGCAGCCAAGGGGTAACTGGGGCTGAAGCTTTCTTT	CASSQGVTGAEAFF
NA	NA	TRBJ1-5	TRBV7-2	13	TGTGCCAGCAGCTTGTCGGGCAATCAGCCCCAGCATTTT	CASSLSGNQPQHF
NA	NA	TRBJ1-5	TRBV15	20	TGTGCCACCAGCAGGAACACCCCAATCGGAAGGGTGGGGAGCAATCAGCCCCAGCATTTT	CATSRNTPIGRVGSNQPQHF
NA	NA	TRBJ1-6	TRBV30	14	TGTGCCTGGAGTCCCGGACAGATTAATTCACCCCTCCACTTT	CAWSPGQINSPLHF
NA	NA	TRBJ1-2	TRBV10-3	14	TGTGCCATCAGTGGGGTGGGCCGAACTATGGGCTACACCTTC	CAISGVGRTMGYTF
NA	few	TRBJ2-5	TRBV7-2	17	TGTGCCAGCAGCTTCCTGCCCGCCGGGGGGCGCCAAGAGACCCAGTACTTC	CASSFLPAGGRQETQYF
NA	NA	TRBJ2-1	TRBV18	14	TGTGCCAGCTCACCACGGACAATGCCGAATGAGCAGTTCTTC	CASSPRTMPNEQFF
TRBD2	NA	TRBJ2-1	TRBV19	18	TGTGCCAGTAGTCGGGTGGGGCGGGGGTTAAAGGACTACAATGAGCAGTTCTTC	CASSRVGRGLKDYNEQFF
NA	NA	TRBJ1-2	TRBV25-1	14	TGTGCCAGTAGCTCCAACAGGAGATTCTATGGCTACACCTTC	CASSSNRRFYGYTF
NA	once	TRBJ1-1	TRBV19	14	TGTGCCAGTAGTTTAGATTGGGGTGGAACTGAAGCTTTCTTT	CASSLDWGGTEAFF
TRBD2	NA	TRBJ2-7	TRBV5-4	15	TGTGCCAGCAGCTTGGAATTAGCGGGGTCCTACGAGCAGTACTTC	CASSLELAGSYEQYF
NA	NA	TRBJ1-3	TRBV11-1	13	TGTGCCAGCAGCCAGCCGCCTGGAAACACCATATATTTT	CASSQPPGNTIYF
NA	NA	TRBJ1-2	TRBV27	13	TGTGCCAGCAGTGTAGGGGTAAACTATGGCTACACCTTC	CASSVGVNYGYTF
NA	NA	TRBJ1-1	TRBV29-1	15	TGCAGCGTTAGCGCCTCTGTCGCCGGGAACACTGAAGCTTTCTTT	CSVSASVAGNTEAFF
TRBD1	NA	TRBJ1-2	TRBV6-5	12	TGTGCCAGCAGCCGGACAGGCTATGGCTACACCTTC	CASSRTGYGYTF
NA	once	TRBJ2-2	TRBV23-1	15	TGCGCCAGCAGTTCGGGGATTTTAACCGCCGGGGAGCTGTTTTTT	CASSSGILTAGELFF
NA	NA	TRBJ1-4	TRBV5-5	16	TGTGCCAGCAGCGGCGGCAGGGTGGCCACTAATGAAAAACTGTTTTTT	CASSGGRVATNEKLFF
TRBD1	NA	TRBJ2-5	TRBV18	15	TGTGCCAGCTCACCTCCCGGGACAGGGGTTTGGACCCAGTACTTC	CASSPPGTGVWTQYF
NA	NA	TRBJ1-2	TRBV19	14	TGTGCCAGTAGTATCGCCCCGGGAACCTATGGCTACACCTTC	CASSIAPGTYGYTF
NA	once	TRBJ1-2	TRBV11-2	14	TGTGCCAGCAGCTTAGACTTCGGACCCTATGGCTACACCTTC	CASSLDFGPYGYTF
NA	few	TRBJ2-2	TRBV19	15	TGTGCCAGTAGTATTAGGACTTGGTCGGGCGGGGAGCTGTTTTTT	CASSIRTWSGGELFF
NA	NA	TRBJ1-3	TRBV5-6	15	TGTGCCAGCAGCCCTGGGAGTACCTTCGGAAACACCATATATTTT	CASSPGSTFGNTIYF